The 29 T cell receptor beta chains given below trace back to one sample, sequenced in a study of technical replicates of blood from a few donors (dated by TCRdb to about 2017). To prepare the library, the immunoSEQ multiplex PCR assay was applied. Imported from immuneACCESS, the table was reduced by TCRdb to in-frame sequences with V and J called. These copies leave out some clones; in studies compared against another copy, an unresolved V gene accounts for under half, and the cause of the remainder is not known. This sample has roughly 59,000 clones in its table, and 86% of those were observed once. In total, the top ten clones hold about 5.5% of the sample. The sequencing input was PBMCs. The receptors originated from a human donor in good health. Some clones in this sample may be carry-over from other donors' samples.

The chain is built from TRBV12-5 and TRBJ2-2; the match to TRBD1 covers 7 bases. The V gene's germline CDR1 is LGHNT and CDR2 FRNRAP. V gave up 6 bases and J gave up 6 bases; unmatched junction bases: 4. The CDR3 has 13 residues. CDR3 nucleotides: TGTGCTAGTGGGGCAGGGGGTCCCGGGGAGCTGTTTTTT. This gives the protein CASGAGGPGELFF.

The V call is TRBV4-3, the J call TRBJ2-3; D is ambiguous. The length of the CDR3 is 14 residues. Germline V gene sequence: CDR1 LGHNA, CDR2 YSLEER. V was clipped by 4 bases and J by 5 bases, with 13 bases between them. The DNA of the CDR3 is TGCGCCAGCAGCCCGCTCGCGAGGATAGATACGCAGTATTTT. Translation gives CASSPLARIDTQYF.

The V call is TRBV5-1, the J call TRBJ2-3, with 11 bases aligning to TRBD2. The germline V gene has CDR1 SGHRS and CDR2 YFSETQ. This CDR3 comprises 17 residues. The junction had 4 bases not matched to a gene; V was cut back by 1 base and J by 0 bases. CDR3 bases: TGCGCCAGCAGCTTGACTAGCGGGGGCACTAGCACAGATACGCAGTATTTT. Encoded protein: CASSLTSGGTSTDTQYF. Looking up the rest from reference TRBV5-1 and TRBJ2-3 gives the full variable domain: KAGVTQTPRYLIKTRGQQVTLSCSPISGHRSVSWYQQTPGQGLQFLFEYFSETQRNKGNFPGRFSGRQFSNSRSEMNVSTLELGDSALYLCASSLTSGGTSTDTQYFGPGTRLTVL.

CDR3 protein: CASSLVGGRGSYNEQFF. CDR3 nucleotide sequence: TGTGCCAGCAGCTTAGTCGGTGGCCGGGGCTCCTACAATGAGCAGTTCTTC. V and J are TRBV13 and TRBJ2-1; TRBD2 might be the D (5 bases). CDR1 is PRHDT and CDR2 is FYEKMQ in the germline V gene (reference sequence). The CDR3 loop spans 17 amino acids. Trimming shortened V by 1 base and J by 0 bases, and 13 bases separated the two germline ends.

This clone was seen a single time. The CDR3 coding sequence is TGTGCCAGCAGCTTTAGCGGGAGCACCGGGGAGCTGTTTTTT. This translates into CASSFSGSTGELFF. This sequence joins TRBV7-9 and TRBJ2-2, with 9 bases fitting TRBD2. Trimming cost V 3 bases and J 4 bases; bases outside gene matches: 0. Germline CDR1 and CDR2: SEHNR and FQNEAQ (reference sequence). This CDR3 has 14 amino acids. The variable domain in full, completed from reference TRBV7-9 and TRBJ2-2, reads DTGVSQNPRHKITKRGQNVTFRCDPISEHNRLYWYRQTLGQGPEFLTYFQNEAQLEKSRLLSDRFSAERPKGSFSTLEIQRTEQGDSAMYLCASSFSGSTGELFFGEGSRLTVL.

The rearrangement uses TRBV6-5 and TRBJ2-2; possibly TRBD2 for D (5 bases). The germline CDR1 and CDR2 sequences are MNHEY and SVGAGI. CDR3 length: 16 amino acids. V was trimmed by 0 bases and J by 7 bases, leaving 15 bases between them. CDR3 residues: CASSYSTYRGSGELFF. The CDR3 region has the DNA TGTGCCAGCAGTTACTCGACGTATCGGGGAAGCGGGGAGCTGTTTTTT.

The J gene is TRBJ2-3, the V gene TRBV29-1; 8 bases are a match to TRBD2. The CDR3 sequence is 14 residues long. Germline lookup yields CDR1 SQVTM and CDR2 ANQGSEA. The CDR3 region has the DNA TGCAGTGGGGGGGAGCGGGGGTCCACAGATACGCAGTATTTT. Amino acids: CSGGERGSTDTQYF.

The V gene is TRBV2, the J gene TRBJ2-1; a possible D gene is TRBD1 (6 bases). CDR1 is SNHLY, CDR2 FYNNEI, per germline. The CDR3 sequence is 13 residues long. Trimming stripped 6 bases from V and 2 bases from J, with 8 bases between. CDR3 DNA sequence: TGTGCCAGCAGACAGGGCCCCTACAATGAGCAGTTCTTC. This encodes CASRQGPYNEQFF.

The chain links TRBV2 to TRBJ2-3; 7 bases are shared with TRBD2. V dropped 8 bases and J dropped 2; count of bases not matched to a gene: 4. CDR1 SNHLY and CDR2 FYNNEI come from the germline V gene. CDR3 length: 13 amino acids. The CDR3: CASPGTNTDTQYF. The CDR3 nucleotides read TGTGCCAGCCCCGGGACTAACACAGATACGCAGTATTTT.

The chain employs TRBV7-2 and TRBJ2-7, with TRBD2 matching over 14 bases. The CDR3 covers 14 residues. The germline V gene has CDR1 SGHTA and CDR2 FQGNSA. The ends lost 5 bases at V and 6 bases at J; junction bases unmatched: 3. CDR3 nucleotide sequence: TGTGCCAGCAGCCTGGGGACTAGCGGGAGCGAGCAGTACTTC. Translated: CASSLGTSGSEQYF.

The chain couples TRBV6-6 to TRBJ2-3; maybe TRBD2 (5 bases). This CDR3 is 14 amino acids long. V dropped 6 bases and J dropped 4 bases, with 14 bases sitting between them. The germline gives CDR1 MNHNY, CDR2 SVGAGI (reference sequence). This CDR3 reads CASSRTRTADTQYF. The DNA for the CDR3 is TGTGCCAGCAGCCGCACTAGGACGGCAGATACGCAGTATTTT.

The chain employs TRBV5-1 and TRBJ2-7; the D is unclear. Between the trimmed V and J ends, which lost 3 bases and 2 bases, there was a span of 15 bases. The CDR3 has 15 amino acids. The germline V gene has CDR1 SGHRS and CDR2 YFSETQ. The CDR3 protein is CASSSPDLTPYEQYF. The CDR3 DNA reads TGCGCCAGCAGCTCACCCGACTTGACCCCCTACGAGCAGTACTTC. Filled out from reference TRBV5-1 and TRBJ2-7, the complete variable domain reads KAGVTQTPRYLIKTRGQQVTLSCSPISGHRSVSWYQQTPGQGLQFLFEYFSETQRNKGNFPGRFSGRQFSNSRSEMNVSTLELGDSALYLCASSSPDLTPYEQYFGPGTRLTVT.

The gene calls are TRBV15 and TRBJ2-6; possible D gene TRBD1, 5 bases. The CDR3 is made up of 16 amino acids. The ends were cut back, 0 bases at V and 3 bases at J, with 9 bases in the middle. Germline CDR1 is LNHNV and CDR2 is YYDKDF (reference sequence). The CDR3 nucleotides are TGTGCCACCAGCAGAGATTCGACAGTTGGGGCCAACGTCCTGACTTTC. Amino acid sequence: CATSRDSTVGANVLTF.

The DNA of the CDR3 is TGTGCCAGCAGCTTAAGGGGGACAGGCGTGGGTGAGCAGTTCTTC. It specifies CASSLRGTGVGEQFF. The chain joins TRBV7-6 to TRBJ2-1; 8 bases fit TRBD1. Germline CDR1 and CDR2: SGHVS and FNYEAQ. The CDR3 is 15 residues long. V lost 2 bases, J lost 9 bases, and 9 bases stayed unmatched.

A remark on this clone: At one end the junction does not follow the germline gene, possibly because of a read error. J is TRBJ2-3 and V is TRBV9; the match to TRBD2 covers 7 bases. Germline V gene lookup returns CDR1 SGDLS and CDR2 YYNGEE. CDR3 length: 15 residues. CDR3 sequence: CASSVAGGSTDTQYF. The DNA of the CDR3 is TGTGCCAGCAGCGTAGCTGGCGGGAGCACGGATACGCAGTATTTT.

V usage is TRBV7-9 and J usage is TRBJ2-5; 14 bases line up with TRBD2. With 4 bases clipped from V and 7 bases from J, the junction kept 8 bases outside the gene matches. CDR1 SEHNR and CDR2 FQNEAQ come from the germline V gene (reference sequence). The CDR3 has 16 residues. For the CDR3, the DNA is TGTGCCAGCAGCTACGGGACTAGCGGGGGCCCTGGGACCCAGTACTTC. Translation: CASSYGTSGGPGTQYF. Variable domain in full (rest from reference TRBV7-9 and TRBJ2-5): DTGVSQNPRHKITKRGQNVTFRCDPISEHNRLYWYRQTLGQGPEFLTYFQNEAQLEKSRLLSDRFSAERPKGSFSTLEIQRTEQGDSAMYLCASSYGTSGGPGTQYFGPGTRLLVL.

The chain links TRBV4-1 to TRBJ1-4, with D tentatively TRBD1 (6 bases). CDR1 is MGHRA, CDR2 YSYEKL, per germline. V was shortened by 2 bases and J by 8 bases, with 24 bases between the two germline ends. CDR3 length equals 18 residues. The CDR3 DNA reads TGCGCCAGCAGCCAATGGGGGGGCATAGGGGTTGTAGGGGAAAAACTGTTTTTT. Translation: CASSQWGGIGVVGEKLFF.

This clone has only one observation. The rearrangement joins TRBV6-6 to TRBJ2-1; TRBD2 aligns across 8 bases. There are 14 residues in the CDR3. Germline CDR1 MNHNY, CDR2 SVGAGI (reference sequence). V lost 2 bases, J lost 7 bases, and 4 bases stayed unmatched. The CDR3 DNA sequence: TGTGCCAGCAGTTACGTCGGGGGGGGTAATGAGCAGTTCTTC. Its translation: CASSYVGGGNEQFF.

This chain joins TRBV6-1 and TRBJ1-4, with a weak D call TRBD1 (6 bases). The CDR3 is made up of 15 amino acids. Trimming left V 7 bases short and J 0 bases short, with 12 bases between. Germline V CDR1 and CDR2: MNHNS, SASEGT. CDR3 region: CASKGQSTTNEKLFF. CDR3 in DNA: TGTGCCAGCAAAGGACAGTCCACAACTAATGAAAAACTGTTTTTT.

The V and J genes are TRBV5-1 and TRBJ1-3, with D uncertain. The CDR3 totals 15 residues. Germline V gives CDR1 SGHRS, CDR2 YFSETQ. Trimming shortened V by 3 bases and J by 4 bases, and 14 bases separated the two germline ends. CDR3 amino acids: CASSSVGGSGNTIYF. The CDR3 nucleotides read TGCGCCAGCAGCTCGGTTGGAGGGAGCGGAAACACCATATATTTT.

The gene calls are TRBV4-2 and TRBJ1-4; 10 bases line up with TRBD1. This CDR3 spans 15 amino acids. J lost 5 bases, V lost 4 bases, and 4 bases had no gene match. Germline V CDR1 and CDR2: LGHNA, YNFKEQ. CDR3 sequence reads: CASSPQGQGNEKLFF. The CDR3 DNA sequence: TGTGCCAGCAGCCCCCAGGGACAGGGGAATGAAAAACTGTTTTTT.

The chain couples TRBV2 to TRBJ1-4, with D hard to call. Trimming cost V 4 bases and J 4 bases, with 22 bases left between them. Germline V gene sequence: CDR1 SNHLY, CDR2 FYNNEI. The CDR3 extends over 18 amino acids. The CDR3 DNA reads as TGTGCCAGCAGTGTGGAAGGTGGTCTAATTCGGGGTAATGAAAAACTGTTTTTT. Amino acid sequence: CASSVEGGLIRGNEKLFF.

The CDR3 bases are TGTGCCAGCAGCCCCCGGTGGACTAGCGGGGTAAGGGAGACCCAGTACTTC. Amino acid sequence: CASSPRWTSGVRETQYF. The rearrangement uses TRBV11-2 and TRBJ2-5; 12 bases map to TRBD2. The ends lost 5 bases at V and 5 bases at J; junction bases unmatched: 12. CDR1 is SGHAT, CDR2 FQNNGV, per germline. This CDR3 region has 17 residues.

The chain couples TRBV5-6 to TRBJ2-2, with D perhaps TRBD2 (5 bases). The CDR3 has 15 amino acids. Germline V gene sequence: CDR1 SGHDT, CDR2 YYEEEE. V was clipped by 1 base and J by 10 bases, with 17 bases between them. CDR3 region: CASSLFVGKVEELFF. CDR3 DNA sequence: TGTGCCAGCAGCTTGTTCGTCGGGAAAGTCGAGGAGCTGTTTTTT.

V and J are TRBV5-4 and TRBJ1-1; D perhaps matches TRBD1 (5 bases). The CDR3 runs 15 residues. Germline CDR1 reads SGHNT; CDR2 reads YYREEE (reference sequence). Trimming took 0 bases from V and 4 from J, leaving 13 bases between them. The CDR3 nucleotides read TGTGCCAGCAGCTTGGAAGGGGTCTGGGCCACTGAAGCTTTCTTT. This codes for CASSLEGVWATEAFF.

The CDR3 spells CSVEGRAKISEAFF. CDR3 nucleotide sequence: TGCAGCGTTGAGGGGAGGGCTAAGATTAGTGAAGCTTTCTTT. This chain connects TRBV29-1 to TRBJ1-1; D not resolved. The CDR3 sequence is 14 residues long. The V end was cut by 3 bases, the J end by 7 bases, with 18 bases between. Per germline, CDR1 SQVTM and CDR2 ANQGSEA.

The rearrangement joins TRBV6-5 to TRBJ2-7; 8 nucleotides line up with TRBD1. Germline loops: CDR1 MNHEY, CDR2 SVGAGI. The trim removed 0 bases at V and 3 bases at J, leaving 7 bases unmatched. This CDR3 spans 16 amino acids. CDR3 in DNA: TGTGCCAGCAGTTACTCTAAGGGCAGGGGGCTCTACGAGCAGTACTTC. Translating it yields CASSYSKGRGLYEQYF.

The chain carries TRBV19 and TRBJ1-5; the match to TRBD1 covers 10 bases. CDR1 and CDR2 from the germline V gene are LNHDA and SQIVND (reference sequence). The CDR3 totals 16 residues. J lost 2 bases, V lost 3 bases, and 4 bases had no gene match. CDR3 sequence reads: CASSIRDRGGNQPQHF. CDR3 sequence (DNA): TGTGCCAGTAGTATCCGGGACAGGGGTGGCAATCAGCCCCAGCATTTT. The variable domain in full, completed from reference TRBV19 and TRBJ1-5, reads DGGITQSPKYLFRKEGQNVTLSCEQNLNHDAMYWYRQDPGQGLRLIYYSQIVNDFQKGDIAEGYSVSREKKESFPLTVTSAQKNPTAFYLCASSIRDRGGNQPQHFGDGTRLSIL.

The chain uses TRBV9 and TRBJ2-5; TRBD2 matches 7 bases. J was trimmed by 0 bases and V by 0 bases; bases with no gene match: 5. In germline, CDR1 is SGDLS, CDR2 YYNGEE. The CDR3 contains 16 residues. CDR3 bases: TGTGCCAGCAGCGTAGAGTGGGGGGGGTACCAAGAGACCCAGTACTTC. It translates to CASSVEWGGYQETQYF.